Following are 5 T cell receptor beta chains from one sample sequenced in a study of T cell responses to AZD1222 COVID-19 vaccine. The table came from immunoSEQ multiplex PCR; TCRdb's copy has only in-frame clones and leaves some out. The sample includes 150,000 to 200,000 clones, 88% seen only once; the top ten take roughly 5.5%. Sequenced material: peripheral blood, taken on day 0 of AZD1222 vaccination. All receptors derive from an adult in good health.

This sequence joins TRBV19 and TRBJ2-1; 13 bases map to TRBD2. Unmatched junction bases numbered 9, after V lost 7 bases and J lost 0 bases. The CDR3 runs to 18 residues. The germline gives CDR1 LNHDA, CDR2 SQIVND (reference sequence). CDR3 residues: CASIPAGLAGNSYNEQFF. The CDR3 DNA is TGTGCCAGTATCCCTGCGGGACTAGCGGGAAACTCCTACAATGAGCAGTTCTTC.

This chain connects TRBV9 to TRBJ1-6; D is undetermined. Trimming stripped 4 bases from V and 3 bases from J, with 14 bases between. In germline, CDR1 is SGDLS, CDR2 YYNGEE. This CDR3 comprises 16 residues. The CDR3 DNA sequence: TGTGCCAGCAGCCCCGCGAACGGACTCTATAATTCACCCCTCCACTTT. This encodes CASSPANGLYNSPLHF.

The gene calls are TRBV19 and TRBJ1-6; a weak D match, TRBD1 (6 bases). CDR1 LNHDA and CDR2 SQIVND come from the germline V gene (reference sequence). The CDR3 runs 18 residues. The V end lost 2 bases, the J end lost 0 bases, and 14 bases lay between the germline ends. Here the CDR3 reads CASSISLQGSSYNSPLHF. CDR3 in DNA: TGTGCCAGTAGTATAAGTTTACAGGGAAGCTCCTATAATTCACCCCTCCACTTT.

The chain has TRBV7-2 and TRBJ2-2, with TRBD1 matching over 9 bases. J gave up 7 bases and V 5 bases, and 8 bases lay outside the gene matches. CDR1 is SGHTA, CDR2 FQGNSA, per germline. The CDR3 spans 15 residues. Here the CDR3 reads CASSPITGGNGELFF. Here the CDR3 DNA reads TGTGCCAGCAGCCCAATAACAGGGGGCAACGGGGAGCTGTTTTTT. The full variable domain, in which reference TRBV7-2 and TRBJ2-2 provide the parts outside the CDR3, is GAGVSQSPSNKVTEKGKDVELRCDPISGHTALYWYRQSLGQGLEFLIYFQGNSAPDKSGLPSDRFSAERTGGSVSTLTIQRTQQEDSAVYLCASSPITGGNGELFFGEGSRLTVL.

Points on this clone: The sample has other DNA sequences that encode this CDR3 too. The rearrangement links TRBV5-6 to TRBJ2-7; no definite D call. The V end lost 0 bases, the J end lost 3 bases, and 7 bases lay between the germline ends. This CDR3 has 13 residues. Germline V gene lookup returns CDR1 SGHDT and CDR2 YYEEEE. CDR3 sequence: CASSLARSYEQYF. The DNA of the CDR3 is TGTGCCAGCAGCTTGGCCCGCAGCTACGAGCAGTACTTC.